The rows below give T cell receptor beta chains drawn from one sample of a study of beta chain features in type 1 diabetes. The method was immunoSEQ multiplex PCR; TCRdb's version includes in-frame clones alone and lacks a portion of them. The sample records hundreds of thousands of clones, 15% to 20% being singletons. Sample: naive CD4+ T cells from blood. Source of these receptors: a woman younger than 35 in good health. Each CDR3 is given with its conserved first and last residue.

v_call	j_call	cdr3_aa
TRBV19	TRBJ2-7	CASRQRQGAPYEQYF
TRBV28	TRBJ2-7	CASSWRGEEQYF
TRBV7-9	TRBJ2-5	CASSLDRNQETQYF
TRBV28	TRBJ2-5	CASSQGQLAGIETQYF
TRBV9	TRBJ2-1	CASSTHMTSGAYNEQFF
TRBV7-2	TRBJ2-5	CASSRQGLMETQYF
TRBV15	TRBJ1-2	CATSRQTGYGYTF
TRBV5-6	TRBJ1-1	CASSQTGRGAEAFF
TRBV6-1	TRBJ2-1	CASSELEGTSGSSYNEQFF
TRBV15	TRBJ2-2	CATSKRRGGTGELFF
TRBV19	TRBJ1-5	CASTKQPGAEGPQHF
TRBV27	TRBJ2-7	CASSLSASLAESYEQYF
TRBV4-2	TRBJ2-7	CASSPTAAGGVFYEQYF
TRBV18	TRBJ2-3	CASSTGAIYDTQYF
TRBV7-8	TRBJ2-5	CASSSRRAIYETQYF
TRBV28	TRBJ2-2	CASSPPPGTGEYSRVYGELFF
TRBV10-3	TRBJ1-5	CAIRSGTGNQPQHF
TRBV18	TRBJ2-1	CASSPLAGGGNEQFF
TRBV6-1	TRBJ1-2	CASSEFEVYGYTF
TRBV7-3	TRBJ2-2	CASSLTSGSVNTGELFF
TRBV15	TRBJ1-1	CATSLSGGTEAFF
TRBV18	TRBJ2-1	CASSPQWGRVWNEQFF
TRBV28	TRBJ2-3	CASSRGDTQYF
TRBV19	TRBJ2-5	CASSQRVSGGNQETQYF
TRBV9	TRBJ2-7	CASSVAYTPYEQYF
TRBV6-1	TRBJ2-7	CASNSGNSGAYEQYF
TRBV29-1	TRBJ2-6	CSGLITGKTKSGANVLTF
TRBV28	TRBJ1-2	CASTDGYGYTF
TRBV7-9	TRBJ2-3	CASSSPYRSLRTDTQYF
TRBV5-6	TRBJ1-5	CASSYYTGSNQPQHF
TRBV7-2	TRBJ1-3	CASRFSGYSGNTIYF
TRBV5-1	TRBJ2-7	CASRKDVGAPLGGYF
TRBV14	TRBJ1-2	CASSQVLGPGQSYTF
TRBV11-3	TRBJ2-1	CASSLVGTSDRLSYNEQFF
TRBV14	TRBJ2-1	CASSHQGTVYNEQFF
TRBV5-5	TRBJ2-6	CASSLAGSGANVLTF
TRBV15	TRBJ2-4	CATSRAPRDGIQYF
TRBV5-4	TRBJ2-1	CASSLPTYNEQFF
TRBV28	TRBJ1-2	CASRQANYGYTF
TRBV2	TRBJ1-5	CASSTEYSNQPQHF
TRBV7-2	TRBJ1-1	CASSFPGLSTEAFF
TRBV20-1	TRBJ2-7	CSARDAYEQYF
TRBV19	TRBJ1-1	CASKGTSGEAFF
TRBV4-3	TRBJ2-3	CASSRGALVADTQYF
TRBV18	TRBJ2-1	CASSPIRLADNNEQFF
TRBV19	TRBJ2-7	CASSIAGLPYEQYF
TRBV10-3	TRBJ2-3	CAISGQGNTDTQYF
TRBV20-1	TRBJ2-7	CSAIEYEQYF
TRBV25-1	TRBJ2-6	CASRRGRSGANVLTF
TRBV25-1	TRBJ2-6	CASSALTGAASGANVLTF
TRBV19	TRBJ2-7	CATLLAGDYEQYF
TRBV5-6	TRBJ2-6	CASSGPGANVLTF
TRBV21-1	TRBJ2-1	CASSKRAGGRGLNQQENEQFF